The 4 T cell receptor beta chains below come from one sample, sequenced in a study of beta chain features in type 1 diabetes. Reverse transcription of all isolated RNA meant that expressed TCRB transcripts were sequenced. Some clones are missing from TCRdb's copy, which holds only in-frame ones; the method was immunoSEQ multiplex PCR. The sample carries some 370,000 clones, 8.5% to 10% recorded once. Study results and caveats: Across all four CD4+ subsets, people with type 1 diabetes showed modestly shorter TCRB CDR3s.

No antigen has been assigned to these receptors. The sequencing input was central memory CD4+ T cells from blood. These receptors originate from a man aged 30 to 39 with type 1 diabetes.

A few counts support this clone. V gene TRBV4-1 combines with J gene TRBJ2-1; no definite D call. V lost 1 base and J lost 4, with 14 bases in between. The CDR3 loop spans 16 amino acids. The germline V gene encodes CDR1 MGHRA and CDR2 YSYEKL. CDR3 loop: CASSQVNSGRYNEQFF. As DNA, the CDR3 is TGCGCCAGCAGCCAAGTAAATTCGGGTAGATACAATGAGCAGTTCTTC.

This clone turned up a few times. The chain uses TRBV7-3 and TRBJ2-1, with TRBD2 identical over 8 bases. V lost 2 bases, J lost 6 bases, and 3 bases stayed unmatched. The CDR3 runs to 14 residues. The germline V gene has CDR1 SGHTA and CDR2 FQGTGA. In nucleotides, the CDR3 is TGTGCCAGCAGCTTATTCCTAGCGGGCAATGAGCAGTTCTTC. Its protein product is CASSLFLAGNEQFF.

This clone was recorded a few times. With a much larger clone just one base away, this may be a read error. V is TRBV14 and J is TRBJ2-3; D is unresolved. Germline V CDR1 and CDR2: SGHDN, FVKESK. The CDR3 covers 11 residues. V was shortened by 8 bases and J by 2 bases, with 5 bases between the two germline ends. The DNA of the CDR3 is TGTGCCAGCGGTTACACAGATACGCAGTATTTT. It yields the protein CASGYTDTQYF.

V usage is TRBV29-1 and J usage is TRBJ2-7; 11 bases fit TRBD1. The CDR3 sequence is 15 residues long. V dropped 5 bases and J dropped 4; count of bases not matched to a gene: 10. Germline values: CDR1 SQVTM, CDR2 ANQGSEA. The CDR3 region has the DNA TGCAGCGTTACCGGGACAGGGGGACGGACATACGAGCAGTACTTC. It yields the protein CSVTGTGGRTYEQYF.